One sample yielded the 32 T cell receptor beta chains listed below, sequenced in a study of shared clonotypes between healthy human individuals. The protocol was immunoSEQ multiplex PCR, while the TCRdb copy is restricted to in-frame clones and leaves out a portion. Here the sample spans 950,000 to 1,100,000 clones, about 75% being singletons. The material sequenced was memory CD4+ T cells sorted from blood. This sample's subset: CD45RA-negative fraction. The receptors derive from a young man in good health.

Remarks on this clone: Other nucleotide sequences from this sample produce the same CDR3. The chain couples TRBV6-5 to TRBJ2-7, with 7 bases fitting TRBD1. V shed 2 bases and J 0 bases; nucleotides not matched to a gene: 4. Per germline, CDR1 MNHEY and CDR2 SVGAGI. The length of the CDR3 is 15 residues. CDR3 in amino acids: CASSYGQAGSYEQYF. CDR3 DNA sequence: TGTGCCAGCAGTTACGGACAGGCCGGCTCCTACGAGCAGTACTTC.

The chain has TRBV9 and TRBJ2-3, with TRBD2 as a possible D gene (6 bases). Germline CDR1 SGDLS, CDR2 YYNGEE. The CDR3 runs to 15 residues. V dropped 3 bases and J dropped 4 bases, with 15 bases sitting between them. CDR3 amino acids: CASSGGVPRADTQYF. The CDR3 DNA sequence: TGTGCCAGCAGCGGGGGGGTTCCTCGTGCAGATACGCAGTATTTT.

The chain has TRBV12-5 and TRBJ2-2; D gene unclear. The CDR3 runs to 16 residues. CDR1 is LGHNT, CDR2 FRNRAP, per germline. Trimming took 0 bases from V and 2 from J, leaving 10 bases between them. The chain's CDR3 is CASGLVLTTNTGELFF. The CDR3 DNA reads as TGTGCTAGTGGTTTGGTTCTAACTACCAACACCGGGGAGCTGTTTTTT.

The V and J genes are TRBV5-1 and TRBJ1-2; D unclear. CDR1 is SGHRS, CDR2 YFSETQ, per germline. The V end was cut by 0 bases, the J end by 3 bases, with 9 bases between. This CDR3 comprises 14 residues. CDR3 region: CASSLGPSDYGYTF. DNA for the CDR3: TGCGCCAGCAGCTTGGGGCCGTCCGACTATGGCTACACCTTC.

The chain has TRBV19 and TRBJ1-1; perhaps TRBD1 as D (5 bases). The CDR3 is 15 residues long. Per germline, CDR1 LNHDA and CDR2 SQIVND (reference sequence). The V end was cut by 3 bases, the J end by 2 bases, with 13 bases between. The CDR3 reads CASSIRPGPNTEAFF. As DNA, the CDR3 is TGTGCCAGTAGTATCCGGCCAGGGCCCAACACTGAAGCTTTCTTT.

This clone occurred many times. Other DNA sequences in the sample encode the same CDR3. The chain links TRBV30 to TRBJ1-5, with D perhaps TRBD1 (6 bases). CDR3 length: 13 residues. Germline loops: CDR1 GTSNPN, CDR2 SVGIG (reference sequence). Trimming stripped 4 bases from V and 2 bases from J, with 9 bases between. The CDR3 DNA follows: TGTGCCTGGAACAGGGAAGGCAATCAGCCCCAGCATTTT. This codes for CAWNREGNQPQHF.

This chain uses TRBV10-3 with TRBJ1-5; D is unresolved. The CDR3 spans 12 residues. Trimming shortened V by 2 bases and J by 6 bases, and 5 bases separated the two germline ends. Germline CDR1 is ENHRY and CDR2 is SYGVKD. The CDR3 region is CAISEQTQPQHF. In DNA, the CDR3 is TGTGCCATCAGTGAGCAGACTCAGCCCCAGCATTTT.

In this sample, this clone turned up once. The V call is TRBV2, the J call TRBJ2-7; 8 bases match TRBD2. Looked up from germline, CDR1 is SNHLY and CDR2 is FYNNEI. Germline trimming cut 7 bases from V and 6 bases from J; bases unmatched to any gene: 20. This CDR3 has 17 amino acids. The CDR3 DNA sequence: TGTGCCAGCACCGAGCAGTACTGGGACTCCGGGGGGGGCGAGCAGTACTTC. Protein sequence: CASTEQYWDSGGGEQYF.

The J gene is TRBJ1-4, the V gene TRBV6-5, with 7 bases identical to TRBD1. The CDR3 extends over 14 amino acids. Germline V lookup: CDR1 MNHEY, CDR2 SVGAGI. V dropped 4 bases and J dropped 8; count of bases not matched to a gene: 7. The chain's CDR3 is CASSLTGVREKLFF. CDR3 nucleotides: TGTGCCAGCAGTTTAACAGGGGTTAGGGAAAAACTGTTTTTT.

J is TRBJ1-1 and V is TRBV30; 9 bases line up with TRBD1. CDR3 length: 13 amino acids. Germline V gene data show CDR1 as GTSNPN and CDR2 as SVGIG (reference sequence). The CDR3 DNA sequence: TGTGCATTCCGGGACAGGGAATACACTGAAGCTTTCTTT. Its translation: CAFRDREYTEAFF.

The chain combines TRBV4-1 with TRBJ1-2; D is unclear. This CDR3 has 17 residues. V was shortened by 4 bases and J by 2 bases, with 20 bases between the two germline ends. CDR1 and CDR2 from the germline V gene are MGHRA and YSYEKL. The CDR3 sequence is CASSPAPDGQGNYGYTF. The CDR3 DNA reads as TGCGCCAGCAGCCCTGCCCCGGACGGCCAAGGAAACTATGGCTACACCTTC.

This chain uses TRBV7-3 with TRBJ2-7; 7 nucleotides line up with TRBD1. The junction had 7 bases not matched to a gene; V was cut back by 4 bases and J by 7 bases. The V gene's germline CDR1 is SGHTA and CDR2 FQGTGA. CDR3 length: 13 residues. In DNA, the CDR3 is TGTGCCAGCAGCTATGACAGGGTGGGTGAGCAGTACTTC. It encodes CASSYDRVGEQYF. The variable domain in full, with the rest retrieved from reference TRBV7-3 and TRBJ2-7, is GAGVSQTPSNKVTEKGKYVELRCDPISGHTALYWYRQSLGQGPEFLIYFQGTGAADDSGLPNDRFFAVRPEGSVSTLKIQRTERGDSAVYLCASSYDRVGEQYFGPGTRLTVT.

The gene calls are TRBV5-1 and TRBJ2-2; D possibly uses TRBD1 or TRBD2 (5 bases each). Trimming cost V 5 bases and J 6 bases, with 14 bases left between them. Germline V lookup: CDR1 SGHRS, CDR2 YFSETQ. CDR3 length: 14 amino acids. The CDR3 DNA reads TGCGCCAGCAGAAAGGACATCGGGGCCGGGGAGCTGTTTTTT. Translation: CASRKDIGAGELFF.

V is TRBV6-1 and J is TRBJ1-2; 9 bases align to TRBD1. The CDR3 has 14 amino acids. Germline V lookup: CDR1 MNHNS, CDR2 SASEGT. V shed 0 bases, J shed 8 bases, and the junction held 4 bases outside the gene matches. The CDR3 region is CASSEADRGRGYTF. In DNA form, the CDR3 reads TGTGCCAGCAGTGAAGCGGACAGGGGTAGAGGCTACACCTTC.

This clone was observed a handful of times. The sample carries other DNA sequences with the same CDR3. The V gene is TRBV10-3, the J gene TRBJ2-5; 7 bases agree with TRBD2. This CDR3 is built from 13 residues. Trimming took 7 bases from V and 2 from J; bases not matched to a gene: 4. Germline V gives CDR1 ENHRY, CDR2 SYGVKD. CDR3 region: CAITPGLQETQYF. CDR3 coding DNA: TGTGCCATCACCCCGGGACTACAAGAGACCCAGTACTTC.

DNA for the CDR3: TGTGCCAGCAGATATACAGGGTTGAATGAGCAGTTCTTC. Translating gives CASRYTGLNEQFF. V gene TRBV6-1 combines with J gene TRBJ2-1; tentatively, D is TRBD1 (6 bases). The CDR3 has 13 amino acids. The V end lost 6 bases, the J end lost 7 bases, and 13 bases lay between the germline ends. Germline V gene sequence: CDR1 MNHNS, CDR2 SASEGT.

This clone was detected only a few times. The sample carries other DNA sequences with the same CDR3. This rearrangement joins TRBV29-1 to TRBJ1-3; the D gene is possibly TRBD1 (5 bases). CDR1 SQVTM and CDR2 ANQGSEA come from the germline V gene. The CDR3 is made up of 13 amino acids. V was trimmed by 2 bases and J by 4 bases, leaving 9 bases between them. The CDR3 DNA is TGCAGCGTTGAACAGGGAGGAGGAAACACCATATATTTT. It translates to CSVEQGGGNTIYF. Full variable domain (remainder filled in from reference TRBV29-1 and TRBJ1-3): SAVISQKPSRDICQRGTSLTIQCQVDSQVTMMFWYRQQPGQSLTLIATANQGSEATYESGFVIDKFPISRPNLTFSTLTVSNMSPEDSSIYLCSVEQGGGNTIYFGEGSWLTVV.

The J gene is TRBJ2-4, the V gene TRBV30; D is uncertain. The germline V gene has CDR1 GTSNPN and CDR2 SVGIG (reference sequence). The CDR3 contains 17 residues. Trimming shortened V by 2 bases and J by 6 bases, and 23 bases separated the two germline ends. CDR3 amino acids: CAWSFTTKGPSGNIQYF. Here the CDR3 DNA reads TGTGCCTGGAGTTTTACTACCAAAGGTCCCTCAGGAAACATTCAGTACTTC. Supplemented by reference TRBV30 and TRBJ2-4, the full variable domain reads SQTIHQWPATLVQPVGSPLSLECTVEGTSNPNLYWYRQAAGRGLQLLFYSVGIGQISSEVPQNLSASRPQDRQFILSSKKLLLSDSGFYLCAWSFTTKGPSGNIQYFGAGTRLSVL.

The chain carries TRBV5-1 and TRBJ2-2; 9 nucleotides line up with TRBD1. The J segment lost 1 base and the V segment lost 4 bases, leaving 8 bases of the junction unmatched. This CDR3 has 17 amino acids. The germline CDR1 and CDR2 sequences are SGHRS and YFSETQ. As DNA, the CDR3 is TGCGCCAGCAGCCAGGGACAGGGACAACTGAACACCGGGGAGCTGTTTTTT. Translation: CASSQGQGQLNTGELFF.

The CDR3 spells CASSPTAGARSTEAFF. Here the CDR3 DNA reads TGTGCCAGCAGCCCTACGGCAGGGGCGAGGAGCACTGAAGCTTTCTTT. The genes are TRBV5-5 and TRBJ1-1; TRBD1 might be the D (6 bases). CDR1 SGHKS and CDR2 YYEKEE come from the germline V gene (reference sequence). The CDR3 has 16 residues. V lost 4 bases, J lost 4 bases, and 20 bases lay in between.

The chain carries TRBV5-6 and TRBJ1-1; D is ambiguous. This CDR3 spans 15 amino acids. V was trimmed by 8 bases and J by 1 base, leaving 18 bases between them. CDR1 and CDR2 (germline): SGHDT, YYEEEE. This CDR3 reads CASFPAGWENTEAFF. CDR3 coding DNA: TGTGCCAGTTTCCCGGCGGGGTGGGAGAACACTGAAGCTTTCTTT.

The chain links TRBV25-1 to TRBJ1-4; a weak D match, TRBD1 (5 bases). This CDR3 is 15 amino acids long. CDR1 MGHDK and CDR2 SYGVNS come from the germline V gene. Trimming took 4 bases from V and 8 from J, leaving 17 bases between them. The CDR3 DNA reads TGTGCCAGCAGTGTCATGGGAGGGGCCCAGGAAAAACTGTTTTTT. Translation gives CASSVMGGAQEKLFF.

This sequence joins TRBV6-5 and TRBJ1-6, with 7 bases identical to TRBD1. J lost 9 bases, V lost 6 bases, and 2 bases had no gene match. Germline CDR1 MNHEY, CDR2 SVGAGI. The CDR3 consists of 12 residues. The DNA for the CDR3 is TGTGCCAGCAGCAACAGGGGTTCACCCCTCCACTTT. This codes for CASSNRGSPLHF.

This clone appeared a few times. The chain couples TRBV2 to TRBJ2-7, with TRBD2 identical over 8 bases. With V trimmed by 7 bases and J by 0 bases, 5 bases remained unmatched. Per germline, CDR1 SNHLY and CDR2 FYNNEI. The CDR3 covers 14 residues. The CDR3 reads CASKFSGTSYEQYF. CDR3 nucleotide sequence: TGTGCCAGCAAGTTTAGCGGGACCTCCTACGAGCAGTACTTC.

This clone was counted between two and nine times. This sequence joins TRBV10-3 and TRBJ2-3; D perhaps matches TRBD2 (5 bases). Trimming pared 0 bases from V and 1 base from J, leaving 11 bases between. Germline CDR1 is ENHRY and CDR2 is SYGVKD. The CDR3 sequence is 16 residues long. The CDR3 coding sequence is TGTGCCATCAGTGAGTCGGCTAGCTACGGCACAGATACGCAGTATTTT. Protein sequence: CAISESASYGTDTQYF.

This sequence joins TRBV5-6 and TRBJ2-1, with TRBD2 identical over 11 bases. The CDR3 runs 16 residues. Germline CDR1 is SGHDT and CDR2 is YYEEEE. Trimming cost V 6 bases and J 5 bases; bases outside gene matches: 10. CDR3 protein: CASTASGRLVNNEQFF. DNA of the CDR3: TGTGCCAGCACCGCTAGCGGGAGGCTCGTGAACAATGAGCAGTTCTTC. Full variable domain (rest looked up from reference TRBV5-6 and TRBJ2-1): DAGVTQSPTHLIKTRGQQVTLRCSPKSGHDTVSWYQQALGQGPQFIFQYYEEEERQRGNFPDRFSGHQFPNYSSELNVNALLLGDSALYLCASTASGRLVNNEQFFGPGTRLTVL.

The chain links TRBV5-1 to TRBJ1-2; D gene unclear. V was cut by 1 base and J by 5 bases, with 15 bases left in between. Germline V gene data show CDR1 as SGHRS and CDR2 as YFSETQ. The CDR3 length is 15 residues. CDR3 in DNA: TGCGCCAGCAGCTTGAATCCGGGCCTAGGGTATGGCTACACCTTC. Its protein is CASSLNPGLGYGYTF.

The J gene is TRBJ2-7, the V gene TRBV5-4; TRBD1 is a possible D gene (6 bases). V gave up 0 bases and J gave up 3 bases, with 10 bases separating them. The V gene's germline CDR1 is SGHNT and CDR2 YYREEE (reference sequence). The CDR3 consists of 14 residues. This chain's CDR3 is CASSLGQDIYEQYF. In nucleotides, the CDR3 is TGTGCCAGCAGCTTGGGACAGGACATCTACGAGCAGTACTTC.

The rearrangement joins TRBV5-1 to TRBJ2-7, with TRBD2 matching over 16 bases. V shed 3 bases, J shed 6 bases, and the junction held 12 bases outside the gene matches. The CDR3 extends over 18 amino acids. Germline V gene sequence: CDR1 SGHRS, CDR2 YFSETQ. Here the CDR3 DNA reads TGCGCCAGCAGCTCCGGGACTAGCGGGGGGGCCTCCTTTCGCGAGCAGTACTTC. Residues: CASSSGTSGGASFREQYF.

The chain links TRBV6-1 to TRBJ2-7, with TRBD1 as a possible D gene (6 bases). Germline lookup yields CDR1 MNHNS and CDR2 SASEGT. The CDR3 extends over 12 amino acids. The ends were cut back, 11 bases at V and 4 bases at J, with 15 bases in the middle. The CDR3 DNA reads as TGTGCCGTTTCTCGGGACAAGTACGAGCAGTACTTC. Amino acids: CAVSRDKYEQYF.

V and J are TRBV11-3 and TRBJ2-5, with TRBD1 matching 8 bases. V lost 6 bases and J lost 0; bases outside the gene matches: 6. The CDR3 is 15 amino acids. Germline V gene sequence: CDR1 SGHNT, CDR2 YENEEA. CDR3 sequence: CASSPGTGYQETQYF. In nucleotides, the CDR3 is TGTGCCAGCAGTCCCGGGACAGGTTACCAAGAGACCCAGTACTTC.

J is TRBJ2-7 and V is TRBV4-1; 8 bases map to TRBD1. The CDR3 spans 15 residues. The ends lost 7 bases at V and 1 base at J; junction bases unmatched: 9. Germline lookup yields CDR1 MGHRA and CDR2 YSYEKL. The CDR3, as DNA: TGCGCCAGCACCAGGGGGCCTAAATCTTCCTACGAGCAGTACTTC. It translates to CASTRGPKSSYEQYF.